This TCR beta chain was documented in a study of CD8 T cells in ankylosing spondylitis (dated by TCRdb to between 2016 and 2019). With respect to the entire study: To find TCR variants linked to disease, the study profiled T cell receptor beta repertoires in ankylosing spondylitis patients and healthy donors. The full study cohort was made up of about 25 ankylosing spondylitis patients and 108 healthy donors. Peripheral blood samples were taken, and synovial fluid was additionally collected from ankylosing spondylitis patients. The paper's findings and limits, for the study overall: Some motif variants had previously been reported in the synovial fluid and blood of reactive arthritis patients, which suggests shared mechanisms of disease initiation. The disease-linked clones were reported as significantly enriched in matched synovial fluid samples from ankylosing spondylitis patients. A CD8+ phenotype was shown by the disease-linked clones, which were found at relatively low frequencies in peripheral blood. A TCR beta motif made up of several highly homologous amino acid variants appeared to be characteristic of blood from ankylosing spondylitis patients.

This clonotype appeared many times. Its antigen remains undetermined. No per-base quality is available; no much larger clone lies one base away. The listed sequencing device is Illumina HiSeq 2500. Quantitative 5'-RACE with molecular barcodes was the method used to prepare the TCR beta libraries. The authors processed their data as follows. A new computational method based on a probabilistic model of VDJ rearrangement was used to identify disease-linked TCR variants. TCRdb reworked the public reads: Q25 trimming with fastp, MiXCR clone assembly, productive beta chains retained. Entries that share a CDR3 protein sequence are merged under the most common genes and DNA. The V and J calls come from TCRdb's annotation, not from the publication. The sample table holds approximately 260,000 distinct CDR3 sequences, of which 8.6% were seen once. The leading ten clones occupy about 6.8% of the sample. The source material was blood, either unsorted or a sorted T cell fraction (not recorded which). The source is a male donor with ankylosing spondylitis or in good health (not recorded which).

CDR3 loop: CASSLEGGGTGELFF. The nucleotide sequence is TGTGCCAGCAGCTTAGAGGGAGGTGGCACCGGGGAGCTGTTTTTT. Here the chain combines TRBV7-9 and TRBJ2-2, and TRBD2 may be the D gene, going by 6 matching bases. Trimming takes 1 base from V and 4 bases from J, and the germline ends sit 10 bases apart. The CDR1 and CDR2 encoded by the germline V gene (reference sequence) are SEHNR and FQNEAQ. From its cysteine to its phenylalanine, the CDR3 spans 15 amino acids. The sequence is cut down to CDR3 DNA, 45 bases in frame from base 1. Here the CDR3 is joined to the reference TRBV7-9 and TRBJ2-2 genes, and the full variable domain is: DTGVSQNPRHKITKRGQNVTFRCDPISEHNRLYWYRQTLGQGPEFLTYFQNEAQLEKSRLLSDRFSAERPKGSFSTLEIQRTEQGDSAMYLCASSLEGGGTGELFFGEGSRLTVL.